This T cell receptor (beta chain) was recovered during a study of response to subunit inactivated influenza vaccine. Whole-study results and caveats: Authors suggested few new T cells are recruited by each seasonal influenza vaccination.

V gave up 3 bases and J gave up 10 bases; unmatched junction bases: 18. The CDR3 sequence is 17 residues long. Each CDR3 protein is one row after TCRdb ran MiXCR on the RT-PCR reads. Of 500,000 to 600,000 distinct CDR3 sequences in the sample, 12% to 15% are singletons; the top ten hold 11%. This clonotype was counted only a few times. Its antigen remains unknown. The TCR comes from a man between 45 and 60 years old who received an inactivated influenza vaccine. The chain has TRBV12-3 or TRBV12-4 and TRBJ1-1, with TRBD1 matching 9 bases. Sequencing used PBMCs from blood, obtained roughly 13 days after vaccination. For the CDR3, the DNA is TGTGCCAGCAGTTTTCTCGGCCGGGACAGGGCGATTAAGGGAGCTTTCTTT. The encoded protein is CASSFLGRDRAIKGAFF.